What follows is one T cell receptor (beta chain) and its context. CDR3 length: 15 residues. The PCR had 60 Vbeta and 13 Jbeta primers. Profiled with immunoSEQ multiplex PCR; TCRdb holds only in-frame clones, not every one. Of some 190,000 clones detected, 85% appear once; the ten largest clones hold 1%. At collection, donors were nominally healthy, but unrecorded immune exposures were probable. The data derive from a study of cytomegalovirus exposure and HLA in healthy donors. Study-level information: Around 77% of 398 genotyped donors fell in the Caucasian-associated ancestry cluster.

V usage is TRBV1 and J usage is TRBJ2-5; the table's D call of TRBD2 was not tested on the DNA. The J call may be wrong; the DNA end is better matched by TRBJ2-7. TRBV1 corresponds to a pseudogene. This clonotype was obtained from a boy between 2 and 10 years old in good health and CMV-seronegative. Sequencing was done on a sample of PBMCs. In DNA, the CDR3 is TGCACCAGCGGATCCGAAGCGGAGGGTTCCTACGAGCAGTACTTC. Its protein product is CTSGSEAEGSYEQYF.